The clone carrying this TCR beta chain was found a few times. Its specificity is unknown. Amplification yielded TCR beta CDR3 regions, with RNA transcripts as the source. First-round RT-PCR targeting the TCR CDR3 was performed with the HTBI primer set. From the multiplex PCR reads, TCRdb called clonotypes with MiXCR, one entry per CDR3 protein. The profile shows hundreds of thousands of distinct CDR3 sequences, 14% to 15% of them singletons. This sample stems from a study of T cells in Graves' hyperthyroidism and ophthalmopathy. Study-wide results and limits: Ophthalmopathy was model-predicted a median around 6.1 months pre-onset. Among thyroid clonotypes expanded above 0.001, most also appeared in blood.

The CDR3 extends over 14 amino acids. With 4 bases clipped from V and 3 bases from J, the junction kept 5 bases outside the gene matches. CDR1 is SGHRS and CDR2 is YFSETQ in the germline V gene. Diagnoses were established using clinical symptoms, serum thyroxine and TRAb, thyroid ultrasound and orbital computed tomography. This rearrangement joins TRBV5-1 to TRBJ2-5; 8 positions match TRBD1. Sequences were obtained from blood. The source of this sequence is a woman younger than 45 with Graves' hyperthyroidism. The CDR3 protein is CASSPQGDEETQYF. CDR3 DNA sequence: TGCGCCAGCAGCCCACAGGGGGATGAAGAGACCCAGTACTTC. The variable domain in full, with the rest retrieved from reference TRBV5-1 and TRBJ2-5, is KAGVTQTPRYLIKTRGQQVTLSCSPISGHRSVSWYQQTPGQGLQFLFEYFSETQRNKGNFPGRFSGRQFSNSRSEMNVSTLELGDSALYLCASSPQGDEETQYFGPGTRLLVL.